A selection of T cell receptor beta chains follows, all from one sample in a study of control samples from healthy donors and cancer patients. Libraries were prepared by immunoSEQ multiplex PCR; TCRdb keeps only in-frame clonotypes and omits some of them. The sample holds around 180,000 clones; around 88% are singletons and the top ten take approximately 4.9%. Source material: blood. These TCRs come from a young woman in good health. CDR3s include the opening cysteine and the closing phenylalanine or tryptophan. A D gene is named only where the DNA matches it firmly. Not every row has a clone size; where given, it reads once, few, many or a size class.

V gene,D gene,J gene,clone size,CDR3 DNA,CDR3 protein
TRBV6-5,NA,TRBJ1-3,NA,TGTGCCAGCAGTCCAGGGTCTTCGGGAAACACCATATATTTT,CASSPGSSGNTIYF
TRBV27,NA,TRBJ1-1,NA,TGTGCCAGCAGTTTAGGAAAGCGGCCATACACTGAAGCTTTCTTT,CASSLGKRPYTEAFF
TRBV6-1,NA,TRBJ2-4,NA,TGTGCCAGCAGTGGGGCTACAGGGCATCTCTCAAACATTCAGTACTTC,CASSGATGHLSNIQYF
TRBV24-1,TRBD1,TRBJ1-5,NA,TGTGCCACCAGTGATTCAGGACAGGGAGTCAATCAGCCCCAGCATTTT,CATSDSGQGVNQPQHF
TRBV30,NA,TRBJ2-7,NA,TGTGCCCGCCTCATCGAGCAGTACTTC,CARLIEQYF
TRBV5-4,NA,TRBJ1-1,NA,TGTGCCAGCAGGAGACAGGTAGCTGACACTGAAGCTTTCTTT,CASRRQVADTEAFF
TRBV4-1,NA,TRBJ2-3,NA,TGCGCCAGCAGCCAAGCCCCAGACCGACTCACAGATACGCAGTATTTT,CASSQAPDRLTDTQYF
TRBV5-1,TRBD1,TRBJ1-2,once,TGCGCCAGCAGCTTGGCCGACGGGACAGGGGGCGGCTACACCTTC,CASSLADGTGGGYTF
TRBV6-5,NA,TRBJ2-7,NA,TGTGCCAGCAGTTACTCGGGCCGTTGGTGGGAGCAGTACTTC,CASSYSGRWWEQYF
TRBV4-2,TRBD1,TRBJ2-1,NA,TGTGCCAGCAGCCAAGTTTCCGGGACAGCCTACAATGAGCAGTTCTTC,CASSQVSGTAYNEQFF
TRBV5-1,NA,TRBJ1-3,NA,TGCGCCAGCAGCGGGTCAGACGGAAACACCATATATTTT,CASSGSDGNTIYF
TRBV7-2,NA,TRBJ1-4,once,TGTGCCAGCAGCTTATTGTGGCAGACGAATGAAAAACTGTTTTTT,CASSLLWQTNEKLFF
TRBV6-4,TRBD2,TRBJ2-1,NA,TGTGCCAGCAGTGACCTCGGGAGGGGCATGTTCTTC,CASSDLGRGMFF
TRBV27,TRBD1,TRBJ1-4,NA,TGTGCCAGCAGCCCGGGACAGGGTAATGAAAAACTGTTTTTT,CASSPGQGNEKLFF
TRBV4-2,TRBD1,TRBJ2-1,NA,TGTGCCAGCAGCGATGGACAGGGTAGCAACAATGAGCAGTTCTTC,CASSDGQGSNNEQFF
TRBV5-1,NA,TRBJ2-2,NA,TGCGCCAGCAGCTTGGACGGGGCCCTCACCGGGGAGCTGTTTTTT,CASSLDGALTGELFF
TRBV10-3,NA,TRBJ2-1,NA,TGTGCCGCCGGGTACAATGAGCAGTTCTTC,CAAGYNEQFF
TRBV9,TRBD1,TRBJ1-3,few,TGTGCCAGCAGCAAACAGGGGGCCTCAGGAAACACCATATATTTT,CASSKQGASGNTIYF
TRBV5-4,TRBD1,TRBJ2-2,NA,TGTGCCAGCGGACCCGGGACAGGGGGTCCGAACACCGGGGAGCTGTTTTTT,CASGPGTGGPNTGELFF
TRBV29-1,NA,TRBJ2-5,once,TGCAGCGTTGAAGATGGGCGGGGGCGCGGGGTAGAGACCCAGTACTTC,CSVEDGRGRGVETQYF
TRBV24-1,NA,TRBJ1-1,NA,TGTGCCACCAGTGATTCGGGGAGTGGGGAAGCTTTCTTT,CATSDSGSGEAFF
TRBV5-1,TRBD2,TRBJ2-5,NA,TGCGCCAGCAGCAACCGACTAGCGGGGGAAGAGACCCAGTACTTC,CASSNRLAGEETQYF
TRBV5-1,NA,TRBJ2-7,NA,TGCGCCAGCAGCTTTGACAGGTACGAGCAGTACTTC,CASSFDRYEQYF
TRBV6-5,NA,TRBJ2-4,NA,TGTGCCAGCAGTTACGGGCTCTTGGACATTCAGTACTTC,CASSYGLLDIQYF
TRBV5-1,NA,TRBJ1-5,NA,TGCGCCAGCAGCTTGGGGCTTGGGGGGGATCAGCCCCAGCATTTT,CASSLGLGGDQPQHF
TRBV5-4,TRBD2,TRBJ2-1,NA,TGTGCCAGCAGCTTGGGACGCGGGAGCTCCTACAATGAGCAGTTCTTC,CASSLGRGSSYNEQFF
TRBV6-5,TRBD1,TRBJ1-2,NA,TGTGCCAGCAGGACAGGGGCCATAGATGGCTACACCTTC,CASRTGAIDGYTF